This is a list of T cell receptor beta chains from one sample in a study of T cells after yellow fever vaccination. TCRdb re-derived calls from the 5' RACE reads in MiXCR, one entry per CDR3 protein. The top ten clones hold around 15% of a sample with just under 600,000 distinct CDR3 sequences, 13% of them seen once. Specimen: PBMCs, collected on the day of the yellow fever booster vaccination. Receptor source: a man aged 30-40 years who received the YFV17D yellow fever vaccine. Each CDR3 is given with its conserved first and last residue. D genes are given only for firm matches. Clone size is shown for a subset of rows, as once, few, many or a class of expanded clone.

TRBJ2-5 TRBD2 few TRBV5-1 TGCGCCAGCAGCCTGGGGACTAGCGACCTCCAAGAGACCCAGTACTTC CASSLGTSDLQETQYF
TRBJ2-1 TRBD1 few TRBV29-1 TGCAGCGCTGAAGACAGGGACAATGAGCAGTTCTTC CSAEDRDNEQFF
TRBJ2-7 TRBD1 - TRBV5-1 TGCGCCAGCAGCTTGGCTGCTTCCGGGACAGGGGGCAACGAGCAGTACTTC CASSLAASGTGGNEQYF
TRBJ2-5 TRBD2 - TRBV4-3 TGCGCCAGCAGCCAAGAAGTAGCGGGAGGCGGATTAGCCCAGTACTTC CASSQEVAGGGLAQYF
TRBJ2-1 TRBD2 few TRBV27 TGTGCCAGCACCCCGACTAGCGGGGCCTACAATGAGCAGTTCTTC CASTPTSGAYNEQFF
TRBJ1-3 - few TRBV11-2 TGTGCCAGCAGCTTGATGGGACCGACCTCCTACTCTGGAAACACCATATATTTT CASSLMGPTSYSGNTIYF
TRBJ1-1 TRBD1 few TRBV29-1 TGCAGCGTTGAAGTCACAGGGGGCTCGGATGCTTTCTTT CSVEVTGGSDAFF
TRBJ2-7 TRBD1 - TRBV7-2 TGTGCCAGCAGCATAGGACCGGGACAGGGGACATACGAGCAGTACTTC CASSIGPGQGTYEQYF
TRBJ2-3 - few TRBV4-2 TGCGCCAGCAGCCAAGATCTCATGGGGGCTAGCACAGATACGCAGTATTTT CASSQDLMGASTDTQYF
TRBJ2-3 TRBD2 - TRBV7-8 TGTGCCAGCAGCATATTAGCGGGAGTCGGGTATTTT CASSILAGVGYF
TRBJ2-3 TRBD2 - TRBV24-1 TGTGCCACCAGTGGGACTAAGCGGGAGGAGGCAGATACGCAGTATTTT CATSGTKREEADTQYF
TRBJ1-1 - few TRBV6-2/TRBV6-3 TGTGCCAGCAGTTACGGAGAACTGAACACTGAAGCTTTCTTT CASSYGELNTEAFF
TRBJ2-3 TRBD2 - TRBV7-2 TGTGCCAGCAGCTTAGTTTTAGCGGGGGAACACGAGTATTTT CASSLVLAGEHEYF
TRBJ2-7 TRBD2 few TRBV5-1 TGCGCCAGCAGCCTGGGACTAGTGTTCGAGCAGTACTTC CASSLGLVFEQYF
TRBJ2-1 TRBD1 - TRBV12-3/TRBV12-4 TGTGCCACCCAGGGGGCCTCCAATGAGCAGTTCTTC CATQGASNEQFF
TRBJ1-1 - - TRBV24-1 TGTGCCACCAGTGATTTTGGGGGGATTGAAGCTTTCTTT CATSDFGGIEAFF
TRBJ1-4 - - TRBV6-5 TGTGCCAGCAGTAACTCATTGGGGGCAGATGAAAAACTGTTTTTT CASSNSLGADEKLFF
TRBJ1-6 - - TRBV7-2 TGTGCCAGCAGCTCCAGGGTGGAGTCACCCCTCCACTTT CASSSRVESPLHF
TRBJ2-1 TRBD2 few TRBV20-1 TGCAGTGCTAGTGCCTCTAGCGGAGCCAATGAGCAGTTCTTC CSASASSGANEQFF
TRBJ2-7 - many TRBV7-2 TGCGCCAGCAGCTTGGTAAGGTACGAGCAGTACTTC CASSLVRYEQYF
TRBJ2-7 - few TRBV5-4 TGTGCCAGCAGCTTGGTTGTCGAATCAGAAGGAAAGCAGTACTTC CASSLVVESEGKQYF
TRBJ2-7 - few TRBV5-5 TGTGCCAGCAGCTTGGGAGGGGGGCAAGAATTCCACGAGCAGTACTTC CASSLGGGQEFHEQYF
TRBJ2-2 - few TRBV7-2 TGTGCCAGCAGCTTAGGACCCCGGGGTACCGGGGAGCTGTTTTTT CASSLGPRGTGELFF
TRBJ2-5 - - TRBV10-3 TGTGCCACCGGCGGAATCCAAGAGACCCAGTACTTC CATGGIQETQYF
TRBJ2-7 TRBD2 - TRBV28 TGTGCCAGCAGTCTAGCGGGAGAGGACGAGCAGTACTTC CASSLAGEDEQYF
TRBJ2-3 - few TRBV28 TGTGCCAGCAGCCCCCCCGGGTCGAGGGTCAATACGCAGTATTTT CASSPPGSRVNTQYF
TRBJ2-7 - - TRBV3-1 TGTGCCAGCACCCGCCAGGGGGGAGAGCAGTACTTC CASTRQGGEQYF
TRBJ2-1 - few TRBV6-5 TGTGCCAGCCTCCATGGCTATGAGCAGTTCTTC CASLHGYEQFF
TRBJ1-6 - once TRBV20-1 TGCAGTGCTAGAGCTGGGAATAATTCACCCCTCCACTTT CSARAGNNSPLHF
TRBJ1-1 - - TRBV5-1 TGCGCCAGCTCCCAGACGGTTCCGGGAACTGAAGCTTTCTTT CASSQTVPGTEAFF
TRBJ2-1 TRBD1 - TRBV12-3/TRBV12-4 TGTGCCAGCAGGGCAGGGGGCGGGTACAATGAGCAGTTCTTC CASRAGGGYNEQFF
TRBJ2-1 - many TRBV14 TGTGCCAGCAGCCAAGAATCGGATGTCTACAATGAGCAGTTCTTC CASSQESDVYNEQFF
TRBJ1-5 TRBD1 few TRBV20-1 TGCAGTGCCACGCGACAGGGGGCGCTGGGTCAGCCCCAGCATTTT CSATRQGALGQPQHF
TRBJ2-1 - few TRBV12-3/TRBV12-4 TGTGCCAGCACCCCGCCGGGGCGTACTGAGCAGTTCTTC CASTPPGRTEQFF
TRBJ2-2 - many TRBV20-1 TGCAGTGCAACGTCGTCGAACACCGGGGAGCTGTTTTTT CSATSSNTGELFF
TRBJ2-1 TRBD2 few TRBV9 TGTGCCAGCAGCGCAGGGGGACTAGCGGGAATCAATGAGCAGTTCTTC CASSAGGLAGINEQFF